These 28 T cell receptor beta chains originate from one sample sequenced in a study of CD8 T cells in ankylosing spondylitis. In TCRdb, the 5' RACE reads were re-called with MiXCR into one record per CDR3 protein. The sample holds 10,000 to 15,000 distinct CDR3 sequences; approximately 2.5% are singletons and the top ten take roughly 9.4%. Sequenced input: blood, either unsorted or a sorted T cell fraction (not recorded which). These receptors all stem from a male donor with ankylosing spondylitis or in good health (not recorded which).

By share, this clonotype ranks as medium-sized. V and J are TRBV9 and TRBJ2-7; possibly TRBD1 for D (5 bases). Germline CDR1 is SGDLS and CDR2 is YYNGEE. Trimming shortened V by 0 bases and J by 3 bases, and 10 bases separated the two germline ends. The CDR3 covers 14 residues. CDR3 protein: CASSVGGQGYEQYF. The CDR3 nucleotides read TGTGCCAGCAGCGTAGGTGGGCAGGGCTACGAGCAGTACTTC.

This clonotype is labeled medium-sized. The chain has TRBV21-1 and TRBJ2-1. TRBV21-1 has pseudogene status. This CDR3 has 12 amino acids. CDR3 in amino acids: CASSNLRDEQFF. Written as DNA, the CDR3 is TGTGCCAGCAGCAATTTGAGAGATGAGCAGTTCTTC.

This clonotype came up many times. The rearrangement joins TRBV9 to TRBJ1-2; D is undetermined. The CDR3 contains 13 residues. V lost 4 bases and J 8 bases, leaving 15 bases between the germline ends. Germline V CDR1 and CDR2: SGDLS, YYNGEE. The CDR3 nucleotides are TGTGCCAGCAGCTTTCGTACGGGCGAGGGCTACACCTTC. As protein: CASSFRTGEGYTF.

This clonotype has ten or more counts. The V gene is TRBV9, the J gene TRBJ2-6, with 11 bases aligning to TRBD2. The V and J ends lost 3 bases and 3 bases, in that order; junction bases with no gene match: 8. The CDR3 is made up of 18 amino acids. Germline V gene lookup returns CDR1 SGDLS and CDR2 YYNGEE. CDR3 nucleotide sequence: TGTGCCAGCAGCGCCGTTAGCGGGGGGGCCTATGGGGCCAACGTCCTGACTTTC. The encoded protein is CASSAVSGGAYGANVLTF.

This clonotype was seen repeatedly, ten times or more. The rearrangement joins TRBV9 to TRBJ1-1, with D possibly matching TRBD1 (5 bases). The V end lost 4 bases, the J end lost 1 base, and 14 bases lay between the germline ends. From germline, CDR1 is SGDLS and CDR2 YYNGEE. The CDR3 is 15 residues long. Here the CDR3 DNA reads TGTGCCAGCAGCCGAGGGACGGAGAGGAACACTGAAGCTTTCTTT. Translated, it gives CASSRGTERNTEAFF.

This clonotype has ten or more counts. CDR3 sequence reads: CASSPMRGLPTDTQYF. The CDR3 DNA follows: TGTGCCAGCAGCCCAATGCGGGGACTCCCCACAGATACGCAGTATTTT. The chain has TRBV9 and TRBJ2-3, with D perhaps matching TRBD2 (6 bases). Germline values: CDR1 SGDLS, CDR2 YYNGEE. The CDR3 runs 16 residues. V dropped 4 bases and J dropped 2 bases, with 17 bases sitting between them.

This clonotype showed up many times. The V and J genes are TRBV9 and TRBJ2-1, with D possibly being TRBD2 (5 bases). Trimming removed 3 bases from V and 9 bases from J, with 22 bases in between. The germline V gene has CDR1 SGDLS and CDR2 YYNGEE. The CDR3 is 16 residues long. The CDR3 here is CASSARTDSSFGEQFF. The CDR3 nucleotides read TGTGCCAGCAGCGCGCGGACGGACTCCTCGTTCGGTGAGCAGTTCTTC.

This clonotype was counted ten times or more. The chain carries TRBV9 and TRBJ2-1; 10 nucleotides match TRBD1. The germline gives CDR1 SGDLS, CDR2 YYNGEE. The V segment lost 0 bases and the J segment 3 bases; nucleotides outside the gene matches: 6. This CDR3 is built from 17 residues. CDR3: CASSVAPGQGGYNEQFF. The CDR3 region has the DNA TGTGCCAGCAGCGTAGCCCCCGGACAGGGGGGCTACAATGAGCAGTTCTTC. Looking up the rest from reference TRBV9 and TRBJ2-1 gives the full variable domain: DSGVTQTPKHLITATGQRVTLRCSPRSGDLSVYWYQQSLDQGLQFLIQYYNGEERAKGNILERFSAQQFPDLHSELNLSSLELGDSALYFCASSVAPGQGGYNEQFFGPGTRLTVL.

This clonotype qualifies as large. The chain recombines TRBV9 with TRBJ2-7; maybe TRBD1 (5 bases). This CDR3 contains 13 residues. Germline loops: CDR1 SGDLS, CDR2 YYNGEE. V lost 5 bases and J lost 5, with 14 bases in between. The CDR3 region is CASSRSGNDEQYF. The CDR3 coding sequence is TGTGCCAGCAGTCGATCAGGGAACGACGAGCAGTACTTC.

This clonotype has ten or more counts. V usage is TRBV9 and J usage is TRBJ2-1; D is unresolved. The CDR3 has 13 amino acids. Germline CDR1 and CDR2: SGDLS and YYNGEE. V gave up 0 bases and J gave up 5 bases, with 6 bases separating them. This CDR3 reads CASSVDQDNEQFF. For the CDR3, the DNA is TGTGCCAGCAGCGTAGACCAGGACAATGAGCAGTTCTTC.

This clonotype was observed many times. V usage is TRBV9 and J usage is TRBJ1-3, with a weak D call TRBD1 (5 bases). CDR3 size: 15 residues. Trimming removed 2 bases at V and 0 bases at J, with 9 bases between. Germline CDR1 SGDLS, CDR2 YYNGEE. The CDR3 DNA reads TGTGCCAGCAGCGTTGACAGCCACTCTGGAAACACCATATATTTT. It codes for CASSVDSHSGNTIYF.

This clonotype was counted many times. The rearrangement links TRBV9 to TRBJ1-3; D ambiguous. The CDR3 is 16 amino acids. Trimming pared 4 bases from V and 0 bases from J, leaving 14 bases between. Looked up from germline, CDR1 is SGDLS and CDR2 is YYNGEE. This chain's CDR3 is CASSLGLPSSGNTIYF. CDR3 bases: TGTGCCAGCAGCCTTGGACTCCCGAGCTCTGGAAACACCATATATTTT.

This clonotype appeared many times. V is TRBV9 and J is TRBJ1-2, with unresolved D. Trimming left V 3 bases short and J 4 bases short, with 13 bases between. The germline V gene encodes CDR1 SGDLS and CDR2 YYNGEE. CDR3 length: 14 amino acids. CDR3 residues: CASSADVVSYGYTF. CDR3 DNA: TGTGCCAGCAGCGCCGATGTGGTTTCCTATGGCTACACCTTC.

This clonotype was counted ten times or more. This chain uses TRBV9 with TRBJ1-3; TRBD1 matches 7 bases. Germline V lookup: CDR1 SGDLS, CDR2 YYNGEE. With V trimmed by 0 bases and J by 3 bases, 6 bases remained unmatched. This CDR3 has 16 residues. The CDR3 region is CASSVVPTGFGNTIYF. CDR3 DNA sequence: TGTGCCAGCAGCGTAGTACCGACAGGGTTTGGAAACACCATATATTTT.

This clonotype appeared many times. The chain uses TRBV9 and TRBJ2-3; TRBD2 matches 11 bases. With 1 base clipped from V and 2 bases from J, the junction kept 6 bases outside the gene matches. The CDR3 length is 17 residues. Germline V CDR1 and CDR2: SGDLS, YYNGEE. Here the CDR3 reads CASSVKASGGLTDTQYF. CDR3 nucleotide sequence: TGTGCCAGCAGCGTAAAGGCTAGCGGGGGGCTCACAGATACGCAGTATTTT.

The sample holds many counts of this clonotype. The chain links TRBV9 to TRBJ1-6, with TRBD1 as a possible D gene (5 bases). CDR3 length: 13 amino acids. CDR1 is SGDLS and CDR2 is YYNGEE in the germline V gene. V was shortened by 4 bases and J by 7 bases, with 9 bases between the two germline ends. The CDR3 DNA reads TGTGCCAGCAGCCCCAGGGAGAATTCACCCCTCCACTTT. This codes for CASSPRENSPLHF.

This clonotype occurred many times. The V call is TRBV9, the J call TRBJ1-4; D is possibly TRBD1 (6 bases). CDR3 length: 15 residues. The V end was cut by 4 bases, the J end by 4 bases, with 14 bases between. Germline V gene data show CDR1 as SGDLS and CDR2 as YYNGEE. This CDR3 is CASSSPGGGNEKLFF. DNA for the CDR3: TGTGCCAGCAGCTCCCCCGGGGGCGGTAATGAAAAACTGTTTTTT.

The table lists this clonotype with many counts. The V call is TRBV9, the J call TRBJ2-4, with no clear D. The V end was cut by 3 bases, the J end by 0 bases, with 13 bases between. The CDR3 sequence is 16 residues long. Germline CDR1 reads SGDLS; CDR2 reads YYNGEE. The CDR3 DNA follows: TGTGCCAGCAGCGGGACCAGTGCCCTAGCCAAAAACATTCAGTACTTC. Translation: CASSGTSALAKNIQYF.

This clonotype was seen at least ten times. V usage is TRBV9 and J usage is TRBJ2-1; 11 nucleotides line up with TRBD2. Trimming at V came to 2 bases and at J to 0 bases, leaving 1 base not matched to a gene. Germline CDR1 is SGDLS and CDR2 is YYNGEE. This CDR3 has 16 amino acids. CDR3 bases: TGTGCCAGCAGCGTTAGCGGGAGGGTCTCCTACAATGAGCAGTTCTTC. As protein: CASSVSGRVSYNEQFF.

This clonotype was counted at least ten times. This chain's CDR3 is CASSVELGTSGIGELFF. CDR3 DNA: TGTGCCAGCAGCGTAGAATTGGGGACTAGCGGGATCGGGGAGCTGTTTTTT. The chain couples TRBV9 to TRBJ2-2, with 13 nucleotides matching TRBD2. With V trimmed by 0 bases and J by 7 bases, 6 bases remained unmatched. The length of the CDR3 is 17 residues. Germline CDR1 reads SGDLS; CDR2 reads YYNGEE.

This clonotype has ten or more counts. The chain joins TRBV9 to TRBJ2-1, with a weak D call TRBD1 (6 bases). Germline CDR1 and CDR2: SGDLS and YYNGEE. V was pared by 2 bases and J by 3 bases, with 12 bases between. The CDR3 extends over 15 amino acids. CDR3 sequence reads: CASSVTGLNYNEQFF. The DNA of the CDR3 is TGTGCCAGCAGCGTCACAGGGCTGAACTACAATGAGCAGTTCTTC.

There are many counts of this clonotype. The chain has TRBV9 and TRBJ2-2; 10 positions agree with TRBD2. Germline-derived CDR1 and CDR2 are SGDLS and YYNGEE. This CDR3 region has 19 residues. V dropped 4 bases and J dropped 4; count of bases not matched to a gene: 16. CDR3 amino acids: CASSLIAGGPPGGTGELFF. In nucleotides, the CDR3 is TGTGCCAGCAGCTTGATAGCGGGGGGACCCCCCGGTGGCACCGGGGAGCTGTTTTTT.

This clonotype was seen ten or more times. For the CDR3, the DNA is TGTGCCAGCAGCGTAGGGAAGAGCGGTAACCAAGAGACCCAGTACTTC. Translated, it gives CASSVGKSGNQETQYF. The chain has TRBV9 and TRBJ2-5; D might be TRBD2 (5 bases). This CDR3 is 16 amino acids long. Germline V CDR1 and CDR2: SGDLS, YYNGEE. V was cut by 0 bases and J by 0 bases, with 12 bases left in between.

Judged by abundance, this clonotype is medium-sized (0.01 to 0.1%). The rearrangement uses TRBV9 and TRBJ2-3; 12 bases match TRBD2. The V segment lost 3 bases and the J segment 6 bases; nucleotides outside the gene matches: 5. Germline assignment: CDR1 SGDLS and CDR2 YYNGEE. The CDR3 extends over 15 amino acids. CDR3 loop: CASSARLAGADTQYF. CDR3 in DNA: TGTGCCAGCAGCGCCCGACTAGCGGGAGCGGATACGCAGTATTTT. Variable domain in full (rest from reference TRBV9 and TRBJ2-3): DSGVTQTPKHLITATGQRVTLRCSPRSGDLSVYWYQQSLDQGLQFLIQYYNGEERAKGNILERFSAQQFPDLHSELNLSSLELGDSALYFCASSARLAGADTQYFGPGTRLTVL.

This clonotype appeared many times. The chain combines TRBV21-1 with TRBJ2-3; the table's D call of TRBD2 was not tested on the DNA. TRBV21-1 is labeled a pseudogene. The length of the CDR3 is 16 residues. CDR3 sequence: CASSKPRPWGADTQYF. In nucleotides, the CDR3 is TGTGCCAGCAGCAAACCCCGGCCCTGGGGGGCAGATACGCAGTATTTT.

This clonotype showed up many times. The chain links TRBV9 to TRBJ2-3, with 7 bases matching TRBD2. V was pared by 4 bases and J by 0 bases, with 8 bases of the junction left unmatched. CDR3 length equals 16 residues. Germline V gene lookup returns CDR1 SGDLS and CDR2 YYNGEE. The CDR3 region is CASSPREGGSTDTQYF. CDR3 in DNA: TGTGCCAGCAGCCCTCGTGAGGGAGGGAGCACAGATACGCAGTATTTT.

This clonotype was picked up many times. V gene TRBV9 combines with J gene TRBJ1-4; perhaps TRBD1 as D (5 bases). Germline-derived CDR1 and CDR2 are SGDLS and YYNGEE. The CDR3 length is 14 residues. Between the trimmed V and J ends, which lost 1 base and 5 bases, there was a span of 9 bases. CDR3 in DNA: TGTGCCAGCAGCGTACCGGGGGAAAATGAAAAACTGTTTTTT. It specifies CASSVPGENEKLFF.

This clonotype was counted at least ten times. The chain combines TRBV9 with TRBJ2-3; 9 bases match TRBD2. The V gene's germline CDR1 is SGDLS and CDR2 YYNGEE. J gave up 2 bases and V 0 bases, and 7 bases lay outside the gene matches. This CDR3 has 17 amino acids. The CDR3 bases are TGTGCCAGCAGCGTAGGAGGGGGCGGGGGGGTCACAGATACGCAGTATTTT. This sequence encodes CASSVGGGGGVTDTQYF.